These 14 T cell receptor beta chains originate from one sample sequenced in a study of shared clonotypes between healthy human individuals. CD45RO-negative, CCR7-positively selected cells formed the naive CD8 fraction, excluding terminally differentiated effector memory CD45RA+ cells. TCRdb's table, derived via immunoSEQ multiplex PCR, lists solely in-frame clones and lacks some. The repertoire holds nearly 2 million clones, with approximately 94% as singletons. Sequencing input: naive CD8+ T cells sorted from blood. The source is a man between 18 and 35 years old in good health.

In the case of this clone: Other DNA sequences in the same sample also yield this CDR3. CDR3 DNA sequence: TGTGCCAGCAGTTACTCTTCGGGCACAGATACGCAGTATTTT. As protein: CASSYSSGTDTQYF. The V gene is TRBV6-5, the J gene TRBJ2-3; no clear D. Germline V gene data show CDR1 as MNHEY and CDR2 as SVGAGI. V was clipped by 0 bases and J by 1 base, with 5 bases between them. The CDR3 extends over 14 amino acids.

The V gene is TRBV28, the J gene TRBJ2-2; 8 nucleotides match TRBD2. The CDR3 has 17 residues. Per the germline V gene, CDR1 is MDHEN and CDR2 is SYDVKM. The J segment lost 5 bases and the V segment lost 0 bases, leaving 8 bases of the junction unmatched. CDR3 sequence reads: CASSLWARGGGTGELFF. In DNA, the CDR3 is TGTGCCAGCAGTTTATGGGCCAGAGGCGGGGGGACCGGGGAGCTGTTTTTT.

The V call is TRBV5-6, the J call TRBJ1-2; D is unresolved. The CDR3 runs 13 residues. Trimming removed 6 bases at V and 4 bases at J, with 13 bases between. Germline CDR1 SGHDT, CDR2 YYEEEE. In DNA, the CDR3 is TGTGCCAGCAACCCTAGCGCCTCCTATGGCTACACCTTC. This encodes CASNPSASYGYTF.

The CDR3 coding sequence is TGTGCCAGCAGTTACCCGGGACTTAACAATGAGCAGTTCTTC. Translated: CASSYPGLNNEQFF. This chain uses TRBV6-5 with TRBJ2-1; D perhaps matches TRBD2 (6 bases). This CDR3 is 14 amino acids long. The V end lost 2 bases, the J end lost 5 bases, and 10 bases lay between the germline ends. CDR1 is MNHEY, CDR2 SVGAGI, per germline.

This sequence joins TRBV28 and TRBJ2-2; D is perhaps TRBD1 (6 bases). This CDR3 has 13 residues. Trimming cost V 8 bases and J 5 bases, with 12 bases left between them. Germline CDR1 and CDR2: MDHEN and SYDVKM. The CDR3 loop is CASGFRGTGELFF. CDR3 DNA sequence: TGTGCCAGCGGCTTTAGGGGGACCGGGGAGCTGTTTTTT.

V is TRBV2 and J is TRBJ2-5, with 10 positions matching TRBD2. CDR3 length: 14 amino acids. CDR1 and CDR2 (germline): SNHLY, FYNNEI. V lost 6 bases, J lost 3 bases, and 4 bases stayed unmatched. The CDR3 bases are TGTGCCAGCAGGGACCTAGCGGGAGAAGAGACCCAGTACTTC. Translating it yields CASRDLAGEETQYF.

This sequence joins TRBV14 and TRBJ2-1; TRBD1 matches 9 bases. Germline CDR1 is SGHDN and CDR2 is FVKESK. J gave up 8 bases and V 0 bases, and 5 bases lay outside the gene matches. CDR3 length: 15 residues. CDR3: CASSQDRDRDYEQFF. In DNA form, the CDR3 reads TGTGCCAGCAGCCAAGATCGGGACAGGGATTATGAGCAGTTCTTC. Full variable domain (remainder filled in from reference TRBV14 and TRBJ2-1): EAGVTQFPSHSVIEKGQTVTLRCDPISGHDNLYWYRRVMGKEIKFLLHFVKESKQDESGMPNNRFLAERTGGTYSTLKVQPAELEDSGVYFCASSQDRDRDYEQFFGPGTRLTVL.

V and J are TRBV7-2 and TRBJ2-1; tentative D call: TRBD2 (5 bases). Trimming cost V 5 bases and J 2 bases, with 13 bases left between them. This CDR3 contains 15 residues. Germline CDR1 SGHTA, CDR2 FQGNSA. CDR3 bases: TGTGCCAGCAGCCCATCAGCGGAAGCCTACAATGAGCAGTTCTTC. This codes for CASSPSAEAYNEQFF.

The rearrangement uses TRBV5-4 and TRBJ2-7; 7 bases are shared with TRBD1. Germline assignment: CDR1 SGHNT and CDR2 YYREEE (reference sequence). V was pared by 0 bases and J by 2 bases, with 8 bases of the junction left unmatched. CDR3 length equals 16 residues. The CDR3 sequence is CASSLAEGAGAYEQYF. CDR3 nucleotides: TGTGCCAGCAGCTTGGCCGAGGGGGCAGGGGCCTACGAGCAGTACTTC.

CDR3 DNA sequence: TGTGCCAGCAGCTTACCCAGCGGGACAATGACAGATACGCAGTATTTT. Amino acid sequence: CASSLPSGTMTDTQYF. This chain joins TRBV7-9 and TRBJ2-3, with TRBD2 as a possible D gene (7 bases). Germline CDR1 SEHNR, CDR2 FQNEAQ (reference sequence). CDR3 length equals 16 residues. The germline V and J ends were trimmed by 2 bases and 3 bases, with 15 bases remaining between them.

The chain links TRBV6-1 to TRBJ1-1; no definite D call. This CDR3 region has 12 residues. V lost 6 bases, J lost 0 bases, and 5 bases lay in between. Germline V gene data show CDR1 as MNHNS and CDR2 as SASEGT. The CDR3 nucleotides are TGTGCCAGCAGGGAAATGAACACTGAAGCTTTCTTT. It is translated as CASREMNTEAFF.

The chain has TRBV9 and TRBJ2-1; 10 positions match TRBD2. This CDR3 is 16 amino acids long. J was trimmed by 2 bases and V by 3 bases; bases with no gene match: 5. Germline V gives CDR1 SGDLS, CDR2 YYNGEE. The CDR3 spells CASSEIAGGPYNEQFF. DNA of the CDR3: TGTGCCAGCAGCGAAATAGCGGGGGGCCCCTACAATGAGCAGTTCTTC.

As for this clone: The sample carries other DNA sequences with the same CDR3. This rearrangement joins TRBV6-5 to TRBJ2-7, with D perhaps TRBD1 (6 bases). The V and J ends lost 2 bases and 4 bases respectively, with 9 bases between them. Per germline, CDR1 MNHEY and CDR2 SVGAGI. This CDR3 is 13 amino acids long. CDR3 in amino acids: CASSYGQLYEQYF. In DNA form, the CDR3 reads TGTGCCAGCAGTTACGGACAGCTTTACGAGCAGTACTTC.

The J gene is TRBJ2-1, the V gene TRBV11-2; D not certain. CDR3 length: 13 amino acids. V was pared by 1 base and J by 5 bases, with 6 bases between. Germline loops: CDR1 SGHAT, CDR2 FQNNGV. CDR3 bases: TGTGCCAGCAGCTTAGTGTGGCACAATGAGCAGTTCTTC. Its translation is CASSLVWHNEQFF.